This TCR beta chain was captured by sequencing in a study of vaccination effects on CD4 cells after COVID-19. TCRdb's copy holds only in-frame clones and misses some; the assay was immunoSEQ multiplex PCR. The data contain tens of thousands of clones, 74% of them singletons. Before sequencing, viral peptide pools were used by the ViraFEST assay to expand antigen-specific CD4+ T cells. Subsequent to a culture period of about ten days, CD4+ T cells were isolated. Either the mRNA-1273 or the BNT162b2 vaccine was given to participants as two doses. Researchers reported culturing two million PBMC in each well, adding around 10 IU/ml IL-2 and 9 to 10 ug/ml peptides. Study outcomes and limitations: Recruitment yielded few convalescent patients, and the study had no early post-infection timepoints.

V lost 5 bases to trimming and J lost 2 bases, with 11 bases between them. The length of the CDR3 is 14 residues. CDR1 and CDR2 (germline): LNHDA, SQIVND (reference sequence). In the case of this clone: The antigen remains unidentified.

This sequence joins TRBV19 and TRBJ2-3; D perhaps matches TRBD2 (5 bases). The sequencing here drew on CD4+ T cells from PBMCs cultured with HCoV-229E spike peptides, taken after COVID-19 vaccination. This TCR derives from a human donor who received a COVID-19 vaccine. CDR3 loop: CASSLGLITDTQYF. The CDR3 DNA is TGTGCCAGTAGTCTCGGACTCATCACAGATACGCAGTATTTT.